The rows below give T cell receptor beta chains drawn from one sample of a study of T-cell memory formation after mild COVID-19. TCRdb passed the 5' RACE reads through MiXCR, listing each CDR3 protein once. The sample contains about 350,000 distinct CDR3 sequences, under 30% of which appear only once. Sequencing was carried out using PBMCs or a T cell subset sorted from them (not recorded which). The receptors come from an adult woman who had mild COVID-19 (a few samples of this study predate the infection). Cell type and time point are not known. CDR3s include the opening cysteine and the closing phenylalanine or tryptophan. The D gene is left open where the match is weak. Clone size, where shown, is once, few, many, or a class for clones that have expanded.

many	NA	TRBV19	TRBJ2-4	CATTQPSGSENIQYF	TGTGCCACCACCCAGCCATCGGGTTCCGAAAACATTCAGTACTTC
few	NA	TRBV10-3	TRBJ1-2	CAISEGASGYGYTF	TGTGCCATCAGTGAAGGGGCTTCTGGGTATGGCTACACCTTC
NA	TRBD1	TRBV5-6	TRBJ1-2	CASGRRDRGAGYTF	TGTGCCTCCGGGAGGCGGGACAGGGGGGCTGGCTACACCTTC
NA	NA	TRBV4-3	TRBJ1-1	CASSPTGRVMNTEAFF	TGCGCCAGCAGCCCAACTGGGAGGGTGATGAACACTGAAGCTTTCTTT
NA	TRBD2	TRBV20-1	TRBJ2-3	CSARDIQRGTSTDTQYF	TGCAGTGCTAGAGATATCCAGCGGGGGACTAGCACAGATACGCAGTATTTT
NA	TRBD1	TRBV5-1	TRBJ2-3	CASSRNRGDTDTQYF	TGCGCCAGCAGCAGGAACAGGGGTGATACAGATACGCAGTATTTT
NA	TRBD2	TRBV11-3	TRBJ2-1	CASSLGSGVAGSYNEQFF	TGTGCCAGCAGCTTAGGGTCCGGGGTAGCGGGTTCCTACAATGAGCAGTTCTTC
few	NA	TRBV4-3	TRBJ2-1	CASSQDPQGGQFF	TGCGCCAGCAGCCAAGATCCTCAGGGAGGGCAGTTCTTC
few	NA	TRBV7-9	TRBJ2-1	CASSSISENEQFF	TGTGCCAGCAGCTCAATTAGCGAAAATGAGCAGTTCTTC
NA	NA	TRBV30	TRBJ2-1	CAWSVLGKVALKFF	TGTGCCTGGAGTGTACTAGGGAAGGTCGCGTTAAAGTTCTTC
NA	NA	TRBV10-3	TRBJ1-1	CAINAGTMNTEAFF	TGTGCCATAAACGCAGGGACGATGAACACTGAAGCTTTCTTT
few	NA	TRBV6-2/TRBV6-3	TRBJ2-3	CASSQKIDTQYF	TGTGCCAGCAGCCAAAAAATAGATACGCAGTATTTT
NA	TRBD2	TRBV2	TRBJ2-1	CASSPTSGLYNEQFF	TGTGCCAGCAGTCCTACTAGCGGGCTTTACAATGAGCAGTTCTTC
NA	NA	TRBV6-5	TRBJ2-7	CASSYSNLGTVYF	TGTGCCAGCAGTTACTCGAACCTGGGGACGGTGTACTTC
few	NA	TRBV24-1	TRBJ2-7	CATEGDASYEQYF	TGTGCCACCGAGGGGGACGCCTCCTACGAGCAGTACTTC
few	NA	TRBV12-5	TRBJ2-3	CASGLGESTDTQYF	TGTGCTAGTGGTTTGGGGGAGAGCACAGATACGCAGTATTTT
NA	TRBD2	TRBV7-9	TRBJ2-7	CASSLGLAGVSPGYEQYF	TGTGCCAGCAGCTTAGGACTAGCGGGAGTTTCTCCCGGCTACGAGCAGTACTTC
NA	TRBD1	TRBV9	TRBJ1-2	CASSVGQGAWSGYTF	TGTGCCAGCAGCGTAGGGCAGGGGGCTTGGAGTGGCTACACCTTC
NA	NA	TRBV29-1	TRBJ1-1	CSATLGGTEAFF	TGCAGCGCAACCCTCGGAGGCACTGAAGCTTTCTTT
few	NA	TRBV6-5	TRBJ2-6	CASSYSRTAGANVLTF	TGTGCCAGCAGTTACTCGAGGACGGCCGGGGCCAACGTCCTGACTTTC
NA	TRBD1	TRBV28	TRBJ1-3	CASSSGQTGNTIYF	TGTGCCAGCAGTTCGGGACAGACTGGAAACACCATATATTTT
few	TRBD1	TRBV7-9	TRBJ2-1	CASSMGQYNEQFF	TGTGCCAGCAGCATGGGACAGTACAATGAGCAGTTCTTC
few	TRBD2	TRBV5-1	TRBJ2-1	CASSRTSGGPWEFF	TGCGCCAGCAGCCGGACTAGCGGGGGGCCATGGGAGTTCTTC
NA	TRBD2	TRBV9	TRBJ2-1	CASSVVTSGPYNEQFF	TGTGCCAGCAGCGTTGTTACTAGCGGGCCTTACAATGAGCAGTTCTTC
few	NA	TRBV30	TRBJ1-2	CAWSTRSSANYGYTF	TGTGCCTGGAGTACCCGGTCGTCAGCTAACTATGGCTACACCTTC
NA	NA	TRBV12-3/TRBV12-4	TRBJ2-5	CASSLWGPQYF	TGTGCCAGCAGTTTGTGGGGACCCCAGTACTTC
few	NA	TRBV3-1	TRBJ2-7	CASSQGARVYEQYF	TGTGCCAGCAGCCAAGGGGCGCGGGTATACGAGCAGTACTTC
NA	NA	TRBV18	TRBJ2-1	CASSSPGGRPSYNEQFF	TGTGCCAGCTCGTCGCCCGGTGGGCGGCCATCCTACAATGAGCAGTTCTTC
NA	NA	TRBV15	TRBJ2-3	CATVPRGLGDTQYF	TGTGCCACCGTTCCGCGGGGGCTGGGGGATACGCAGTATTTT